The 13 T cell receptor beta chains reported below all come from one sample, sequenced in a study of OX40 agonist ivuxolimab in advanced cancers. The table came from immunoSEQ multiplex PCR; TCRdb's copy has only in-frame clones and leaves some out. The sample has tens of thousands of clones; over 75% are singletons. The material was CD4+ or CD8+ T cells sorted from blood, obtained in a trial of the OX40 agonist ivuxolimab. The source is an adult with an advanced solid tumor such as melanoma, head and neck, liver or kidney cancer.

V is TRBV5-1 and J is TRBJ2-7; perhaps TRBD2 as D (6 bases). Trimming stripped 0 bases from V and 2 bases from J, with 12 bases between. CDR1 is SGHRS and CDR2 is YFSETQ in the germline V gene. The CDR3 spans 15 residues. The CDR3 sequence is CASSLGGAMTYEQYF. CDR3 nucleotides: TGCGCCAGCAGCTTGGGCGGGGCGATGACCTACGAGCAGTACTTC.

The V gene is TRBV11-2, the J gene TRBJ2-3; D is perhaps TRBD1 (8 bases). CDR1 is SGHAT, CDR2 FQNNGV, per germline. The CDR3 contains 15 residues. Trimming left V 3 bases short and J 4 bases short, with 14 bases between. CDR3 sequence reads: CASSFNRGGPDTQYF. The CDR3 DNA is TGTGCCAGCAGCTTTAACAGGGGGGGCCCAGATACGCAGTATTTT.

The chain uses TRBV27 and TRBJ1-3, with D possibly being TRBD1 (6 bases). V was pared by 2 bases and J by 1 base, with 6 bases between. The CDR3 runs 14 residues. Germline V CDR1 and CDR2: MNHEY, SMNVEV (reference sequence). The CDR3 loop is CASSLRGSGNTIYF. The CDR3 DNA sequence: TGTGCCAGCAGTTTAAGGGGGTCTGGAAACACCATATATTTT.

This chain joins TRBV4-3 and TRBJ1-2; D is perhaps TRBD1 (6 bases). The CDR3 spans 15 residues. With 0 bases removed from V and 7 bases from J, the gap between germline ends came to 15 bases. Germline assignment: CDR1 LGHNA and CDR2 YSLEER. The CDR3 bases are TGCGCCAGCAGCCAAGATCCAGGGCAGGGGTCTGGCTACACCTTC. Translating gives CASSQDPGQGSGYTF.

J is TRBJ1-5 and V is TRBV6-1, with 7 bases aligning to TRBD1. CDR3 length: 12 residues. V lost 9 bases to trimming and J lost 6 bases; unmatched junction nucleotides: 5. Germline V lookup: CDR1 MNHNS, CDR2 SASEGT. The CDR3 protein is CARNRGSQPQHF. In DNA, the CDR3 is TGTGCCAGAAACAGGGGAAGTCAGCCCCAGCATTTT.

The V gene is TRBV27, the J gene TRBJ1-2; a possible D gene is TRBD1 (6 bases). CDR3 length equals 14 residues. Germline V gives CDR1 MNHEY, CDR2 SMNVEV (reference sequence). The V end lost 5 bases, the J end lost 8 bases, and 18 bases lay between the germline ends. The CDR3, as DNA: TGTGCCAGCAGTCCGACAGGTCCTCAGGGGGGCTACACCTTC. Protein sequence: CASSPTGPQGGYTF.

The chain is built from TRBV10-3 and TRBJ2-7; D is unresolved. Trimming took 4 bases from V and 0 from J, leaving 7 bases between them. Germline loops: CDR1 ENHRY, CDR2 SYGVKD. This CDR3 contains 13 residues. CDR3 sequence: CAISGWDSYEQYF. Here the CDR3 DNA reads TGTGCCATCAGTGGGTGGGACTCCTACGAGCAGTACTTC.

Note on this clone: Within the sample, other DNA sequences also encode this same CDR3. In DNA, the CDR3 is TGTGCCAGCAGTGAAGGGCGGACTAACTATGGCTACACCTTC. It translates to CASSEGRTNYGYTF. The J gene is TRBJ1-2, the V gene TRBV2; D is uncertain. V lost 1 base and J lost 0, with 6 bases in between. Per germline, CDR1 SNHLY and CDR2 FYNNEI. The CDR3 is 14 residues long.

The sample holds one count of this clone. The chain carries TRBV28 and TRBJ1-4; tentative D call: TRBD1 (5 bases). Trimming stripped 6 bases from V and 3 bases from J, with 23 bases between. The CDR3 spans 18 residues. In germline, CDR1 is MDHEN, CDR2 SYDVKM. The CDR3 coding sequence is TGTGCCAGCAGCCCGGGAGGGGCTCCGTTCTTAGCTAATGAAAAACTGTTTTTT. This codes for CASSPGGAPFLANEKLFF.

This clone was counted once. The chain couples TRBV10-3 to TRBJ1-1; D perhaps matches TRBD1 (6 bases). V shed 2 bases and J shed 4 bases, with 11 bases lying between them. The germline V gene has CDR1 ENHRY and CDR2 SYGVKD. The CDR3 totals 14 residues. CDR3 protein: CAISEATGSTEAFF. The CDR3 nucleotides read TGTGCCATCAGTGAGGCCACAGGGAGCACTGAAGCTTTCTTT.

The CDR3 here is CASSPQMSPLYGYTF. Written as DNA, the CDR3 is TGTGCCAGCAGTCCCCAAATGTCACCCCTCTATGGCTACACCTTC. The chain joins TRBV6-5 to TRBJ1-2; D gene uncertain. Germline CDR1 is MNHEY and CDR2 is SVGAGI. The CDR3 runs 15 residues. The germline V and J ends were trimmed by 5 bases and 4 bases, with 17 bases remaining between them.

The CDR3 DNA reads TGTGCCAGCAGCCAAGTCCTAGCGGGAGAAGAGACCCAGTACTTC. Translation gives CASSQVLAGEETQYF. The gene calls are TRBV4-2 and TRBJ2-5; TRBD2 matches at 10 bases. CDR3 length: 15 amino acids. V lost 1 base, J lost 3 bases, and 2 bases stayed unmatched. The V gene's germline CDR1 is LGHNA and CDR2 YNFKEQ.

The chain uses TRBV19 and TRBJ1-1; D ambiguous. The CDR3 extends over 14 amino acids. CDR1 and CDR2 (germline): LNHDA, SQIVND (reference sequence). V lost 3 bases and J 0 bases, leaving 8 bases between the germline ends. The CDR3 sequence is CASSMAEMNTEAFF. DNA of the CDR3: TGTGCCAGTAGTATGGCAGAGATGAACACTGAAGCTTTCTTT.